This TCR beta chain was obtained from a study of cytomegalovirus exposure and HLA in healthy donors. The study ran its PCR with 60 Vbeta and 13 Jbeta primers. Generated by immunoSEQ multiplex PCR, the TCRdb table keeps only in-frame clones and is missing some. The data hold around 270,000 clones, with under 90% observed a single time. V trimming: 1 base; J trimming: 7 bases; junction bases outside the gene matches: 8. The CDR3 spans 15 residues. Germline CDR1 and CDR2: SGHVS and FNYEAQ. The study, taken as a whole, reports: Most TCR sequences proved rare, with some public TCRs found in many donors.

On this clone: Its specificity is unknown.

Sequencing was carried out using PBMCs. The V call is TRBV7-6, the J call TRBJ2-5, with 8 bases identical to TRBD2. This TCR came from a girl aged 2 to 10 in good health and CMV-seronegative. CDR3 DNA sequence: TGTGCCAGCAGCTTAGTTGAGGACGGGGGGGGGACCCAGTACTTC. Encoded protein: CASSLVEDGGGTQYF.